This TCR beta chain was found in a study of control samples from healthy donors and cancer patients. The germline V and J ends were trimmed by 4 bases and 3 bases, with 6 bases remaining between them. In germline, CDR1 is ENHRY, CDR2 SYGVKD. The CDR3 totals 12 residues. Sequencing was performed with immunoSEQ multiplex PCR; in TCRdb, only in-frame clones are kept and a portion is missing. The repertoire has about 160,000 clones, around 95% of them found once; the top ten carry roughly 8.4%. V and J are TRBV10-3 and TRBJ2-5, with D unclear. The TCR comes from a woman between 40 and 55 years old in good health. Sequencing was performed on blood. The CDR3 region has the DNA TGTGCCATCAGTGGGAACGAAGAGACCCAGTACTTC. Its translation is CAISGNEETQYF.